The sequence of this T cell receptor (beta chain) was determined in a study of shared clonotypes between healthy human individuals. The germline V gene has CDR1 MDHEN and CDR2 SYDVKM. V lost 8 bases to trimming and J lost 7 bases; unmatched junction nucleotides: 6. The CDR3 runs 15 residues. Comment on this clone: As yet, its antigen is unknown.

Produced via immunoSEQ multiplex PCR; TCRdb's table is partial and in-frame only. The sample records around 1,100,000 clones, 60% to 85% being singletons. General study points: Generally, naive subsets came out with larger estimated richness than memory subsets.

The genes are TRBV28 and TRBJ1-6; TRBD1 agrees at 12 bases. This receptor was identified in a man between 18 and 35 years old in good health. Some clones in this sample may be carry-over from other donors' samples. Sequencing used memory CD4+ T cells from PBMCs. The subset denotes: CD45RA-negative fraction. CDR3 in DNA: TGTGCCAGCGATTCGGGACAGGGGGCGAATTCACCCCTCCACTTT. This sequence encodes CASDSGQGANSPLHF.